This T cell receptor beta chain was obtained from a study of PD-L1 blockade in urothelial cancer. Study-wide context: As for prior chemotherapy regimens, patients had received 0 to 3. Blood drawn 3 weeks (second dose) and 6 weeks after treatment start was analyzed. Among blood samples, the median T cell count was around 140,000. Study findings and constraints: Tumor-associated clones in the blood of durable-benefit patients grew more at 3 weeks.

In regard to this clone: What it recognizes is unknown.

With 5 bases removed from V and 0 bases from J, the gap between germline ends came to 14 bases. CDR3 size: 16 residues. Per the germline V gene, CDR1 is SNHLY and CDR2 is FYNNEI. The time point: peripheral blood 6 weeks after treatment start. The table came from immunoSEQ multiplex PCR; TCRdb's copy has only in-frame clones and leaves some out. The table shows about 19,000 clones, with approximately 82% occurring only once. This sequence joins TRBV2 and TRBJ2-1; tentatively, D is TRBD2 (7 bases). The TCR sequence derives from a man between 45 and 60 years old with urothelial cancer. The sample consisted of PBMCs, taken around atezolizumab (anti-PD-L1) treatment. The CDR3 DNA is TGTGCCAGCAGTCACCTAGCGGACAGCTCCTACAATGAGCAGTTCTTC. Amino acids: CASSHLADSSYNEQFF.